These 27 T cell receptor beta chains were all obtained from the same sample, sequenced in a study of cytomegalovirus exposure and HLA in healthy donors. 13 Jbeta primers and 60 Vbeta primers were used for the PCR. The method was immunoSEQ multiplex PCR; TCRdb's version includes in-frame clones alone and lacks a portion of them. Of some 100,000 clones listed, 74% are singletons. The sequencing input was PBMCs. These receptor sequences come from a human donor in good health.

The chain couples TRBV5-6 to TRBJ1-4, with D unresolved. Trimming took off 4 bases at V and 0 bases at J, with 13 bases between the two ends. There are 16 residues in the CDR3. CDR1 is SGHDT, CDR2 YYEEEE, per germline. CDR3: CASSVRGSPTNEKLFF. The CDR3 DNA sequence: TGTGCCAGCAGCGTCCGCGGGAGCCCAACTAATGAAAAACTGTTTTTT.

The genes are TRBV5-6 and TRBJ2-7; 10 bases fit TRBD1. Trimming at V came to 0 bases and at J to 0 bases, leaving 0 bases not matched to a gene. Germline CDR1 is SGHDT and CDR2 is YYEEEE. The CDR3 has 15 residues. The chain's CDR3 is CASSLGTGGSYEQYF. The CDR3 DNA reads as TGTGCCAGCAGCTTGGGGACAGGGGGCTCCTACGAGCAGTACTTC.

The J gene is TRBJ1-1, the V gene TRBV30; D unresolved. Trimming cost V 4 bases and J 7 bases, with 13 bases left between them. Germline V CDR1 and CDR2: GTSNPN, SVGIG (reference sequence). This CDR3 spans 12 amino acids. CDR3: CAWTPTRDEAFF. The CDR3 coding sequence is TGTGCCTGGACCCCCACTCGAGATGAAGCTTTCTTT.

The chain combines TRBV19 with TRBJ1-1; TRBD1 might be the D (5 bases). Germline V CDR1 and CDR2: LNHDA, SQIVND (reference sequence). The CDR3 length is 15 residues. Trimming shortened V by 2 bases and J by 3 bases, and 13 bases separated the two germline ends. In DNA form, the CDR3 reads TGTGCCAGTAGTATAATCCTGGGCAGGGACACTGAAGCTTTCTTT. This translates into CASSIILGRDTEAFF.

CDR3 amino acids: CASSPGEFYNEQFF. The CDR3, as DNA: TGCGCCAGCAGCCCAGGGGAGTTCTACAATGAGCAGTTCTTC. This chain uses TRBV5-1 with TRBJ2-1, with D maybe TRBD1 (6 bases). Germline loops: CDR1 SGHRS, CDR2 YFSETQ. CDR3 length equals 14 residues. Trimming removed 4 bases from V and 3 bases from J, with 11 bases in between.

The chain carries TRBV12-5 and TRBJ1-5; no reliable D call. Trimming took 2 bases from V and 6 from J, leaving 11 bases between them. The CDR3 runs 14 residues. Germline V gene sequence: CDR1 LGHNT, CDR2 FRNRAP. CDR3 residues: CASGLLEGGQPQHF. In DNA form, the CDR3 reads TGTGCTAGTGGTTTGCTTGAGGGTGGTCAGCCCCAGCATTTT.

The rearrangement joins TRBV6-5 to TRBJ1-6, with 7 bases fitting TRBD1. With V trimmed by 6 bases and J by 7 bases, 6 bases remained unmatched. The CDR3 has 14 residues. CDR1 is MNHEY, CDR2 SVGAGI, per germline. The CDR3 loop is CASRTGQLNSPLHF. The CDR3 DNA sequence: TGTGCCAGCAGAACGGGACAGTTGAATTCACCCCTCCACTTT.

The genes are TRBV7-2 and TRBJ2-1, with 8 bases matching TRBD2. Germline V lookup: CDR1 SGHTA, CDR2 FQGNSA. The CDR3 sequence is 19 residues long. The V segment lost 5 bases and the J segment 5 bases; nucleotides outside the gene matches: 20. The CDR3 DNA reads TGTGCCAGCAGCCACCCCCGTGATGGCAGCGGGAGAACGAACAATGAGCAGTTCTTC. Residues: CASSHPRDGSGRTNNEQFF.

This clone has only a few counts. The CDR3 spells CASSSRILRTGQETQYF. CDR3 DNA sequence: TGTGCCAGCAGTTCCAGAATCCTACGGACAGGGCAAGAGACCCAGTACTTC. V usage is TRBV27 and J usage is TRBJ2-5; 8 bases agree with TRBD1. Germline lookup yields CDR1 MNHEY and CDR2 SMNVEV (reference sequence). This CDR3 has 17 amino acids. The junction had 12 bases not matched to a gene; V was cut back by 4 bases and J by 2 bases.

The chain is built from TRBV5-8 and TRBJ1-2, with D tentatively TRBD1 (6 bases). The ends were cut back, 0 bases at V and 5 bases at J, with 14 bases in the middle. The CDR3 contains 15 residues. Germline lookup yields CDR1 SGHTS and CDR2 YDEGEE. Here the CDR3 DNA reads TGTGCCAGCAGCTTGGGAGCAGGGGTTGAGTATGGCTACACCTTC. This codes for CASSLGAGVEYGYTF.

The chain employs TRBV19 and TRBJ2-7; 10 nucleotides align to TRBD1. The CDR3 runs 14 residues. Germline CDR1 LNHDA, CDR2 SQIVND (reference sequence). The trim removed 4 bases at V and 5 bases at J, leaving 5 bases unmatched. The CDR3 nucleotides read TGTGCCAGTAGTAGCAGACAGGGGGCCAACGAGCAGTACTTC. Translated, it gives CASSSRQGANEQYF.

The chain is built from TRBV30 and TRBJ1-6; D is uncertain. The CDR3 has 14 amino acids. V lost 3 bases and J 9 bases, leaving 15 bases between the germline ends. Germline lookup yields CDR1 GTSNPN and CDR2 SVGIG (reference sequence). CDR3 sequence reads: CAWRELVIGSPLHF. The CDR3 DNA follows: TGTGCCTGGAGGGAGCTAGTAATCGGTTCACCCCTCCACTTT. The whole variable domain, remainder taken from reference TRBV30 and TRBJ1-6, is SQTIHQWPATLVQPVGSPLSLECTVEGTSNPNLYWYRQAAGRGLQLLFYSVGIGQISSEVPQNLSASRPQDRQFILSSKKLLLSDSGFYLCAWRELVIGSPLHFGNGTRLTVT.

This chain joins TRBV29-1 and TRBJ1-1; possible D gene TRBD1, 5 bases. The V gene lost 6 bases and the J gene lost 4 bases, with 15 bases spanning the gap. The CDR3 totals 13 residues. In germline, CDR1 is SQVTM, CDR2 ANQGSEA. The CDR3 nucleotides are TGCAGCGTAGTGGACAATTGGGGCACTGAAGCTTTCTTT. This gives the protein CSVVDNWGTEAFF.

The chain has TRBV4-2 and TRBJ1-6; D uncertain. The CDR3 has 16 amino acids. V lost 1 base to trimming and J lost 8 bases, with 15 bases between them. CDR1 is LGHNA and CDR2 is YNFKEQ in the germline V gene. CDR3 DNA: TGTGCCAGCAGCCAAGTGACCGGGTGGGTCGATTCACCCCTCCACTTT. Protein sequence: CASSQVTGWVDSPLHF.

The chain uses TRBV29-1 and TRBJ2-5, with TRBD2 matching 13 bases. The CDR3 spans 15 residues. The trim removed 6 bases at V and 0 bases at J, leaving 4 bases unmatched. Looked up from germline, CDR1 is SQVTM and CDR2 is ANQGSEA. The CDR3 reads CSVGTSGDHQETQYF. CDR3 nucleotide sequence: TGCAGCGTCGGGACTAGCGGGGACCACCAAGAGACCCAGTACTTC.

This clone has just one count. The chain joins TRBV2 to TRBJ2-2; D remains unclear. The CDR3 consists of 15 residues. Germline lookup yields CDR1 SNHLY and CDR2 FYNNEI. The V gene lost 4 bases and the J gene lost 4 bases, with 13 bases spanning the gap. Written as DNA, the CDR3 is TGTGCCAGCAGTGCGCTGACTCAAAGCACCGGGGAGCTGTTTTTT. Translating it yields CASSALTQSTGELFF.

The chain recombines TRBV27 with TRBJ1-2; 8 bases fit TRBD1. The CDR3 has 17 amino acids. Germline V gene lookup returns CDR1 MNHEY and CDR2 SMNVEV (reference sequence). V shed 4 bases, J shed 0 bases, and the junction held 10 bases outside the gene matches. The CDR3 DNA reads as TGTGCCAGCAGTTACGGACAGGGCCGCCTTGCTAACTATGGCTACACCTTC. It translates to CASSYGQGRLANYGYTF.

The chain employs TRBV5-6 and TRBJ2-3; D is possibly TRBD2 (5 bases). CDR3 length: 17 amino acids. Trimming pared 3 bases from V and 2 bases from J, leaving 19 bases between. The V gene's germline CDR1 is SGHDT and CDR2 YYEEEE. This CDR3 reads CASSSDYTSRVTDTQYF. In DNA form, the CDR3 reads TGTGCCAGCAGCTCGGATTACACGTCGCGGGTCACAGATACGCAGTATTTT.

This clone was found a few times. This chain links TRBV11-2 with TRBJ1-3; D is uncertain. The V gene's germline CDR1 is SGHAT and CDR2 FQNNGV. V was trimmed by 4 bases and J by 0 bases, leaving 13 bases between them. CDR3 length: 16 residues. CDR3 sequence: CASSSGLASSGNTIYF. The CDR3 bases are TGTGCCAGCAGCTCCGGACTGGCGAGCTCTGGAAACACCATATATTTT.

The genes are TRBV4-3 and TRBJ2-3, with 7 bases aligning to TRBD2. CDR3 length: 16 amino acids. CDR1 is LGHNA and CDR2 is YSLEER in the germline V gene. With V trimmed by 1 base and J by 6 bases, 10 bases remained unmatched. CDR3 protein: CASSQGEGLAKDTQYF. The CDR3, as DNA: TGCGCCAGCAGCCAAGGGGAGGGGCTAGCAAAGGATACGCAGTATTTT.

The V gene is TRBV13, the J gene TRBJ2-7, with a tentative D call TRBD2 (6 bases). CDR3 length: 15 amino acids. Germline CDR1 and CDR2: PRHDT and FYEKMQ (reference sequence). With 3 bases removed from V and 0 bases from J, the gap between germline ends came to 12 bases. CDR3 in DNA: TGTGCCAGCAGCTTCAGCGGCGGGATCTCCTACGAGCAGTACTTC. Amino acids: CASSFSGGISYEQYF.

The chain couples TRBV7-9 to TRBJ1-4; TRBD1 is a possible D gene (5 bases). The CDR3 extends over 15 amino acids. Looked up from germline, CDR1 is SEHNR and CDR2 is FQNEAQ (reference sequence). V was clipped by 1 base and J by 2 bases, with 8 bases between them. CDR3 protein: CASSLDGGTNEKLFF. The CDR3, as DNA: TGTGCCAGCAGCTTAGACGGGGGTACTAATGAAAAACTGTTTTTT.

The V gene is TRBV27, the J gene TRBJ1-5; D is ambiguous. CDR3 length: 14 amino acids. Trimming left V 2 bases short and J 4 bases short, with 9 bases between. The germline CDR1 and CDR2 sequences are MNHEY and SMNVEV (reference sequence). This chain's CDR3 is CASSLGLKNQPQHF. As DNA, the CDR3 is TGTGCCAGCAGTTTAGGACTGAAAAATCAGCCCCAGCATTTT.

The chain links TRBV7-9 to TRBJ2-7; 7 bases agree with TRBD1. Germline V CDR1 and CDR2: SEHNR, FQNEAQ (reference sequence). This CDR3 comprises 12 residues. Trimming removed 4 bases from V and 4 bases from J; junction bases left unmatched: 1. CDR3 nucleotides: TGTGCCAGCAGCTCGGGACAGTACGAGCAGTACTTC. Translating it yields CASSSGQYEQYF.

This chain uses TRBV14 with TRBJ1-5; D gene unclear. The germline V gene encodes CDR1 SGHDN and CDR2 FVKESK. The CDR3 loop spans 13 amino acids. With 4 bases removed from V and 2 bases from J, the gap between germline ends came to 6 bases. The CDR3 protein is CASSLSGNQPQHF. In DNA, the CDR3 is TGTGCCAGCAGCCTTAGTGGCAATCAGCCCCAGCATTTT.

Here the CDR3 reads CASSQGFWRGAEKLFF. For the CDR3, the DNA is TGCGCCAGCAGCCAAGGTTTTTGGCGGGGGGCCGAAAAACTGTTTTTT. The chain is built from TRBV4-1 and TRBJ1-4; D possibly corresponds to TRBD1 (6 bases). Germline values: CDR1 MGHRA, CDR2 YSYEKL. The V gene lost 1 base and the J gene lost 8 bases, with 17 bases spanning the gap. The CDR3 has 16 amino acids.

The chain combines TRBV5-5 with TRBJ2-6; TRBD1 is a possible D gene (5 bases). V was trimmed by 4 bases and J by 0 bases, leaving 14 bases between them. Germline assignment: CDR1 SGHKS and CDR2 YYEKEE (reference sequence). CDR3 length equals 17 residues. CDR3 loop: CASSLTAFSSGANVLTF. The CDR3, as DNA: TGTGCCAGCAGCCTGACAGCGTTCAGCTCTGGGGCCAACGTCCTGACTTTC.